The 5 T cell receptor beta chains listed next were all sequenced from one sample in a study of Ad26.COV2.S vaccination and SARS-CoV-2 variants. Profiling relied on immunoSEQ multiplex PCR, and the TCRdb table lists in-frame clones only, not all of them. Of approximately 480,000 clones detected, approximately 90% appear once; the ten largest clones hold 10% to 15%. Stated treatment: roughly 18 received Ad26.COV2.S at low or high dose, single or two shots; five or six received placebo; per-sample allocation not given. Material that was analyzed had been drawn on day 63 after the first vaccine or placebo injection. The material was peripheral blood, obtained in a trial of Ad26.COV2.S vaccine versus placebo. These receptors were obtained from a person between 18 and 65 years old who received the Ad26.COV2.S COVID-19 vaccine or a placebo.

This chain joins TRBV7-9 and TRBJ1-4; no clear D gene. Germline V gene lookup returns CDR1 SEHNR and CDR2 FQNEAQ (reference sequence). The CDR3 is made up of 17 amino acids. Trimming removed 2 bases from V and 8 bases from J, with 21 bases in between. This chain's CDR3 is CASSLNGLLAAGEKLFF. The CDR3 region has the DNA TGTGCCAGCAGCTTAAATGGGTTACTTGCGGCCGGCGAAAAACTGTTTTTT. The entire variable domain, with the rest obtained from reference TRBV7-9 and TRBJ1-4, is as follows: DTGVSQNPRHKITKRGQNVTFRCDPISEHNRLYWYRQTLGQGPEFLTYFQNEAQLEKSRLLSDRFSAERPKGSFSTLEIQRTEQGDSAMYLCASSLNGLLAAGEKLFFGSGTQLSVL.

The chain carries TRBV4-3 and TRBJ2-7, with D hard to call. The ends were cut back, 0 bases at V and 2 bases at J, with 11 bases in the middle. The germline V gene has CDR1 LGHNA and CDR2 YSLEER. CDR3 length: 15 residues. The CDR3 loop reads CASSQDWVSPYEQYF. The DNA of the CDR3 is TGCGCCAGCAGCCAAGATTGGGTCTCCCCCTACGAGCAGTACTTC.

Of note for this clone: A read error may account for a junction end that differs from germline. V and J are TRBV7-8 and TRBJ2-1; no firm D call. Germline V gene sequence: CDR1 SGHVS, CDR2 FQNEAQ. The CDR3 sequence is 11 residues long. This chain's CDR3 is CASSLGSLELF. CDR3 nucleotides: TGTGCCAGCAGCTTAGGGAGCCTAGAACTCTTC. The full variable domain, with the rest looked up from reference TRBV7-8 and TRBJ2-1, is GAGVSQSPRYKVAKRGQDVALRCDPISGHVSLFWYQQALGQGPEFLTYFQNEAQLDKSGLPSDRFFAERPEGSVSTLKIQRTQQEDSAVYLCASSLGSLELFGPGTRLTVL.

The genes are TRBV5-4 and TRBJ1-6; no clear D. The V gene's germline CDR1 is SGHNT and CDR2 YYREEE (reference sequence). Trimming took off 0 bases at V and 10 bases at J, with 11 bases between the two ends. The CDR3 consists of 14 residues. The CDR3 coding sequence is TGTGCCAGCAGCTTGGAGGGAGTTGGATCACCCCTCCACTTT. Its protein product is CASSLEGVGSPLHF.

This clone was seen once. The chain carries TRBV4-2 and TRBJ2-1, with 11 bases matching TRBD2. Trimming took 0 bases from V and 4 from J; bases not matched to a gene: 5. The CDR3 is 17 residues long. The germline V gene has CDR1 LGHNA and CDR2 YNFKEQ. The CDR3 protein is CASSQDLGTSGYNEQFF. The CDR3 DNA sequence: TGTGCCAGCAGCCAAGATCTGGGGACTAGCGGTTACAATGAGCAGTTCTTC.